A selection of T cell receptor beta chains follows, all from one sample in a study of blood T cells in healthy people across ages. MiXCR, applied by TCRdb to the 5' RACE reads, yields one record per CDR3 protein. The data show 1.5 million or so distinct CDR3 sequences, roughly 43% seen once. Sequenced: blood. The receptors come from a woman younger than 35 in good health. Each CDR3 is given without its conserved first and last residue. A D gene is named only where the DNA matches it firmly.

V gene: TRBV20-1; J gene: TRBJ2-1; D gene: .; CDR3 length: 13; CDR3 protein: SARVRSSSYNEQF
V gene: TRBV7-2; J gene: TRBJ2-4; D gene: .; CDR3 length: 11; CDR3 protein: ASSLGLGNIQY
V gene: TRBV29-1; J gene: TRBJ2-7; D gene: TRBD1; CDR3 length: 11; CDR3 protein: SVAGQGKDEQY
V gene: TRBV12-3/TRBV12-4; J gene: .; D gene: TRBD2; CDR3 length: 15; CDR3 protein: ASSQTLAGGSYNEQY
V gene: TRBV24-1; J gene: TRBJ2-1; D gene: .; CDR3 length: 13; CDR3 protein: ATSASPGGGNEQF
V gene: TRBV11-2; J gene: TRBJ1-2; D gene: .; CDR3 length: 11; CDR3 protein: ASRRPGNYGYT
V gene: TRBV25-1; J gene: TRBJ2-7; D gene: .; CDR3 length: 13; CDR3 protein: ASSAPAGPGYEQY
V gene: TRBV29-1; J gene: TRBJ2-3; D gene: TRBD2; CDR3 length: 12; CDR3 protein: SVGVAGGTDTQY
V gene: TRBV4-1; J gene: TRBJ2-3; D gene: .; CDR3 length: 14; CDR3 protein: ASSHQGTLAADTQY
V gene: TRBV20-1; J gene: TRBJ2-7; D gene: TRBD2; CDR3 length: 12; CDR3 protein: SAGSGGTYNEQY
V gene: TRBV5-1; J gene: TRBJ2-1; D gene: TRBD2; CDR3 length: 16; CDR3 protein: ASSWGLAGGRIVDEQF
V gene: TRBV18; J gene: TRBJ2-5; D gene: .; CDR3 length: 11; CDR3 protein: ASSPSGEETQY
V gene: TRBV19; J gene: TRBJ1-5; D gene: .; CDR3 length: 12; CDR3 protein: ASHRAGVNQPQH
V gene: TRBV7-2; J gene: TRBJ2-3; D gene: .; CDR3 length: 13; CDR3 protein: ASSFGREGGDTQY
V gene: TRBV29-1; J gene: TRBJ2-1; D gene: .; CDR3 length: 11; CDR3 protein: SVAPIYHNEQF